This TCR beta chain stems from a study of blood T cells in healthy people across ages. Study-level points and caveats: Because sorting was not performed, PBMCs prevented conclusive naive versus antigen-experienced comparison.

There were at least 5.5 micrograms of total RNA extracted from every sample. A second PCR of 7 to 11 cycles used a sample-barcoded 5' primer and a J-beta primer mix. TCRdb independently ran MiXCR on the 5' RACE reads; one entry per CDR3 protein. The sample lists around 1.5 million distinct CDR3 sequences, about 35% occurring once. This clonotype turned up a few times. As yet, its antigen is unknown. The V gene end was trimmed by 0 bases and the J gene end by 3 bases; junction bases not matched to a gene: 4. The CDR3 runs to 16 residues. The germline gives CDR1 SGHAT, CDR2 FQNNGV. The chain carries TRBV11-2 and TRBJ2-7; 11 positions match TRBD2. The receptor's source is a woman in her 30s in good health. Sequenced material: blood. CDR3 nucleotides: TGTGCCAGCAGCTTAGAACTAGCGGGGGCGGACTACGAGCAGTACTTC. Translation: CASSLELAGADYEQYF.